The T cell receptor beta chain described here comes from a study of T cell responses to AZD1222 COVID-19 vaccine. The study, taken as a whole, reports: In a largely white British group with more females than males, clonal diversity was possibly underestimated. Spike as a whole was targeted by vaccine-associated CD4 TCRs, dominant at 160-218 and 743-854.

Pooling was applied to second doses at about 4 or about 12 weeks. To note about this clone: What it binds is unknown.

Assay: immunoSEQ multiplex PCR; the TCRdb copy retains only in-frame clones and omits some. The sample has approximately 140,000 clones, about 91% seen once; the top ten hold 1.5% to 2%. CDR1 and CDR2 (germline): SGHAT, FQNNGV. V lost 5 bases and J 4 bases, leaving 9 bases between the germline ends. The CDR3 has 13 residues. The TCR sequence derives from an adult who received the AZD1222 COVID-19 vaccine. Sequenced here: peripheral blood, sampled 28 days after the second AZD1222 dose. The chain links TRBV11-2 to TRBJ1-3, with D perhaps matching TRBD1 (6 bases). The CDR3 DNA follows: TGTGCCAGCAGCGTCGACAGGGGAAACACCATATATTTT. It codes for CASSVDRGNTIYF. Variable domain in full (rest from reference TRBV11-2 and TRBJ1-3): EAGVAQSPRYKIIEKRQSVAFWCNPISGHATLYWYQQILGQGPKLLIQFQNNGVVDDSQLPKDRFSAERLKGVDSTLKIQPAKLEDSAVYLCASSVDRGNTIYFGEGSWLTVV.